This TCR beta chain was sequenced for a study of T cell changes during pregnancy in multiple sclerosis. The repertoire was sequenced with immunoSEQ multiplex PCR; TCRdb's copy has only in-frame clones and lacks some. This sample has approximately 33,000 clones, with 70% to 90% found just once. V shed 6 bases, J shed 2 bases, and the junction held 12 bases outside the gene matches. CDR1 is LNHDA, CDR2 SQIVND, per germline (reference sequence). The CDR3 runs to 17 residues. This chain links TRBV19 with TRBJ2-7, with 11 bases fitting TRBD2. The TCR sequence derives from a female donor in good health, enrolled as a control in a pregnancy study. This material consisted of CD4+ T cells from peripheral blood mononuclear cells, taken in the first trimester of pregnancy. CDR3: CASRRKASGGQTYEQYF. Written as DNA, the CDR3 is TGTGCCAGTAGACGGAAGGCTAGCGGGGGGCAAACCTACGAGCAGTACTTC.